The 20 T cell receptor beta chains in this list originate from one sample, sequenced in a study of beta chain features in type 1 diabetes. Study-wide results and caveats: All four CD4+ subsets from Type 1 diabetes patients carried moderately but significantly shorter TCRB CDR3s.

Their cognate antigens are unknown. The study reverse transcribed the entire isolated RNA, so it sequenced expressed TCRB transcripts. Profiling relied on immunoSEQ multiplex PCR, and the TCRdb table lists in-frame clones only, not all of them. Of a few hundred thousand clones listed, 20% to 25% were seen once; the top ten hold about 0.012%. Sequencing was carried out using naive CD4+ T cells from blood. These receptors were collected from a woman aged 25 to 39 with type 1 diabetes.

This clone was recorded a few times. This chain joins TRBV29-1 and TRBJ1-4; 7 bases are a match to TRBD1. Trimming took 4 bases from V and 5 from J; bases not matched to a gene: 10. CDR3 length: 15 amino acids. Germline V gene data show CDR1 as SQVTM and CDR2 as ANQGSEA. CDR3 in DNA: TGCAGCGTTGCCCCGGGGGGGACAGTAAATGAAAAACTGTTTTTT. As protein: CSVAPGGTVNEKLFF.

This clone has just a few counts. This chain uses TRBV4-2 with TRBJ2-2; 7 nucleotides match TRBD2. Germline-derived CDR1 and CDR2 are LGHNA and YNFKEQ. Losses at the gene ends were 1 base for V and 4 bases for J; bases not matched to a gene: 9. The CDR3 spans 17 residues. CDR3 in amino acids: CASSQALAGEGTGELFF. The CDR3 nucleotides are TGTGCCAGCAGCCAAGCTCTCGCGGGAGAGGGCACCGGGGAGCTGTTTTTT.

The rearrangement uses TRBV2 and TRBJ2-1; 13 nucleotides agree with TRBD2. The length of the CDR3 is 15 residues. J was trimmed by 8 bases and V by 6 bases; bases with no gene match: 7. Germline V lookup: CDR1 SNHLY, CDR2 FYNNEI. The CDR3 nucleotides are TGTGCCAGCAGCACGACTAGCGGGAGGATTCATGAGCAGTTCTTC. Translation: CASSTTSGRIHEQFF.

This rearrangement joins TRBV6-1 to TRBJ1-5, with D maybe TRBD1 (5 bases). There are 15 residues in the CDR3. V shed 8 bases and J shed 5 bases, with 19 bases lying between them. The germline V gene has CDR1 MNHNS and CDR2 SASEGT. Here the CDR3 reads CASGPGGGHHQPQHF. CDR3 DNA: TGTGCCAGCGGACCCGGGGGAGGACATCATCAGCCCCAGCATTTT.

This clone turned up a few times. V gene TRBV6-5 combines with J gene TRBJ1-2, with a tentative D call TRBD1 (6 bases). The CDR3 has 15 amino acids. CDR1 is MNHEY, CDR2 SVGAGI, per germline. Trimming took 6 bases from V and 5 from J, leaving 19 bases between them. The CDR3 DNA reads as TGTGCCAGCAGGCCGGGAACAGGGTCTTCGTATGGCTACACCTTC. Protein sequence: CASRPGTGSSYGYTF.

This clone was counted a few times. The chain employs TRBV11-2 and TRBJ2-3; 9 nucleotides match TRBD2. The CDR3 is 16 residues long. Looked up from germline, CDR1 is SGHAT and CDR2 is FQNNGV. V trimming: 6 bases; J trimming: 3 bases; junction bases outside the gene matches: 10. CDR3 residues: CASRPWPSGTTDTQYF. CDR3 nucleotides: TGTGCCAGCAGACCATGGCCTAGCGGGACTACAGATACGCAGTATTTT.

This chain uses TRBV29-1 with TRBJ1-1; 9 bases agree with TRBD1. Germline-derived CDR1 and CDR2 are SQVTM and ANQGSEA. This CDR3 spans 13 amino acids. The junction had 7 bases not matched to a gene; V was cut back by 6 bases and J by 5 bases. The CDR3 protein is CSVQWTGVTEAFF. The CDR3 DNA sequence: TGCAGCGTCCAATGGACAGGGGTGACTGAAGCTTTCTTT.

This chain joins TRBV18 and TRBJ2-3, with D possibly being TRBD2 (5 bases). This CDR3 is 15 amino acids long. The V gene lost 3 bases and the J gene lost 5 bases, with 15 bases spanning the gap. Germline assignment: CDR1 KGHSH and CDR2 LQKENI. The CDR3 spells CASSPGPGLGDTQYF. The CDR3 nucleotides read TGTGCCAGCTCACCGGGCCCCGGACTGGGAGATACGCAGTATTTT.

V and J are TRBV12-5 and TRBJ2-5; D perhaps matches TRBD2 (5 bases). CDR3 length equals 13 residues. Per the germline V gene, CDR1 is LGHNT and CDR2 is FRNRAP. Trimming removed 8 bases from V and 5 bases from J, with 15 bases in between. CDR3 DNA: TGTGCTAGTAGTACGGGATCCCCGGAGACCCAGTACTTC. This codes for CASSTGSPETQYF.

This clone was counted between two and nine times. The chain is built from TRBV29-1 and TRBJ1-2; possible D gene TRBD1, 5 bases. With 4 bases removed from V and 2 bases from J, the gap between germline ends came to 8 bases. The germline gives CDR1 SQVTM, CDR2 ANQGSEA. The CDR3 has 12 residues. Here the CDR3 reads CSVADINYGYTF. CDR3 nucleotide sequence: TGCAGCGTTGCGGACATAAACTATGGCTACACCTTC.

The chain joins TRBV7-3 to TRBJ2-1; D remains ambiguous. V lost 1 base and J 1 base, leaving 14 bases between the germline ends. Germline V gives CDR1 SGHTA, CDR2 FQGTGA. This CDR3 spans 17 amino acids. CDR3 in amino acids: CASSLNAAGLSYNEQFF. The CDR3, as DNA: TGTGCCAGCAGCTTAAATGCGGCCGGATTGTCCTACAATGAGCAGTTCTTC.

This clone was seen more than once but under ten times. This chain uses TRBV2 with TRBJ2-2, with 12 bases that match TRBD2. The CDR3 totals 16 residues. The germline V gene encodes CDR1 SNHLY and CDR2 FYNNEI. Trimming at V came to 7 bases and at J to 0 bases, leaving 3 bases not matched to a gene. CDR3 amino acids: CASTWTSGTNTGELFF. CDR3 coding DNA: TGTGCCAGCACCTGGACTAGCGGGACGAACACCGGGGAGCTGTTTTTT.

Only a few counts were recorded for this clone. The chain combines TRBV29-1 with TRBJ2-2; 10 bases are shared with TRBD2. Germline CDR1 is SQVTM and CDR2 is ANQGSEA. This CDR3 is built from 13 residues. Trimming took 7 bases from V and 4 from J; bases not matched to a gene: 3. The CDR3 loop is CSAAGGPTGELFF. The CDR3 DNA is TGCAGCGCAGCGGGAGGGCCCACCGGGGAGCTGTTTTTT.

The rearrangement uses TRBV11-2 and TRBJ2-1; maybe TRBD2 (6 bases). V lost 1 base, J lost 2 bases, and 12 bases lay in between. The CDR3 spans 16 residues. Per germline, CDR1 SGHAT and CDR2 FQNNGV. The chain's CDR3 is CASSLVHGSTYNEQFF. The CDR3 nucleotides read TGTGCCAGCAGCTTAGTTCACGGGAGTACCTACAATGAGCAGTTCTTC.

The chain combines TRBV5-4 with TRBJ2-5; TRBD1 matches 7 bases. CDR1 and CDR2 (germline): SGHNT, YYREEE (reference sequence). V lost 4 bases to trimming and J lost 1 base; unmatched junction nucleotides: 4. CDR3 size: 14 residues. Written as DNA, the CDR3 is TGTGCCAGCAGCCGGACAGGAATCCAAGAGACCCAGTACTTC. It encodes CASSRTGIQETQYF.

The rearrangement uses TRBV5-1 and TRBJ2-1; TRBD2 might be the D (6 bases). Germline-derived CDR1 and CDR2 are SGHRS and YFSETQ. The CDR3 contains 14 residues. V lost 4 bases to trimming and J lost 0 bases, with 8 bases between them. This chain's CDR3 is CASSGRSSYNEQFF. The DNA for the CDR3 is TGCGCCAGCAGCGGGAGGAGCTCCTACAATGAGCAGTTCTTC.

This clone was picked up a small number of times. The rearrangement joins TRBV29-1 to TRBJ1-2; 11 bases line up with TRBD1. The length of the CDR3 is 13 residues. CDR1 and CDR2 from the germline V gene are SQVTM and ANQGSEA. J was trimmed by 3 bases and V by 7 bases; bases with no gene match: 4. CDR3 coding DNA: TGCAGCGCGGGACAGGGGGTCGACTATGGCTACACCTTC. Translation: CSAGQGVDYGYTF.

This clone occurred once. This chain links TRBV28 with TRBJ2-7; 9 nucleotides match TRBD1. The CDR3 is made up of 14 amino acids. In germline, CDR1 is MDHEN, CDR2 SYDVKM. The ends lost 7 bases at V and 4 bases at J; junction bases unmatched: 8. The chain's CDR3 is CASTTGGEGYEQYF. The CDR3 DNA follows: TGTGCCAGCACCACAGGGGGCGAAGGATACGAGCAGTACTTC.

This clone was counted a few times. The gene calls are TRBV15 and TRBJ1-4; tentatively, D is TRBD1 (5 bases). The CDR3 consists of 14 residues. V lost 0 bases and J lost 6, with 8 bases in between. The germline V gene has CDR1 LNHNV and CDR2 YYDKDF (reference sequence). The CDR3 DNA reads TGTGCCACCAGCAGAGACAGGGTCGATGAAAAACTGTTTTTT. It specifies CATSRDRVDEKLFF.

In this sample, this clone turned up a few times. This chain connects TRBV7-9 to TRBJ1-2; 7 bases map to TRBD1. CDR1 and CDR2 from the germline V gene are SEHNR and FQNEAQ (reference sequence). V dropped 2 bases and J dropped 4; count of bases not matched to a gene: 7. The CDR3 is made up of 15 amino acids. CDR3 nucleotides: TGTGCCAGCAGCTTAACAGGACAGGCCTTCTATGGCTACACCTTC. Protein: CASSLTGQAFYGYTF.